This T cell receptor beta chain was recovered during a study of CD8 T cells in ankylosing spondylitis. Study-wide findings and caveats: Disease-associated clones were CD8+ and fairly uncommon in peripheral blood.

Germline loops: CDR1 MDHEN, CDR2 SYDVKM. This CDR3 contains 16 residues. The germline V and J ends were trimmed by 6 bases and 7 bases, with 22 bases remaining between them. This clonotype turned up a few times. Its matching antigen is unknown. TCRdb re-analysed the 5' RACE reads in MiXCR, keeping a single row per CDR3 protein. The sample includes 85,000 to 100,000 distinct CDR3 sequences, about 8.8% of them seen just once. The source material was blood, either unsorted or a sorted T cell fraction (not recorded which). This sequence originates from a male donor with ankylosing spondylitis or in good health (not recorded which). The chain has TRBV28 and TRBJ2-1; no definite D call. The CDR3 DNA reads TGTGCCAGCAGCCTGGAACCGGGTCGCCTGTGGAATGAGCAGTTCTTC. Translation: CASSLEPGRLWNEQFF.